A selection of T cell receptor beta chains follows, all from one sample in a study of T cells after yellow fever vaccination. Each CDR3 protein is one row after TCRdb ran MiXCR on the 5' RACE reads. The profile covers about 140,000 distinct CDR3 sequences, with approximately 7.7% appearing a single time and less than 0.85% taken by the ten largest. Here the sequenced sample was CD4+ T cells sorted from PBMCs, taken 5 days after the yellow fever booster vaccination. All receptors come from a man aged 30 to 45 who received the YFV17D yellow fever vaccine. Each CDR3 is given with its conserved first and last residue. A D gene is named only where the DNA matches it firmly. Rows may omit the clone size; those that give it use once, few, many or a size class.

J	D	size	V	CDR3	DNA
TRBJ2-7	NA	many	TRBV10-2	CASTRDPKYEQYF	TGCGCCAGCACTAGGGACCCTAAATACGAGCAGTACTTC
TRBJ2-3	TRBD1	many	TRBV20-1	CSARTGSTQYF	TGCAGTGCTAGGACAGGGAGTACGCAGTATTTT
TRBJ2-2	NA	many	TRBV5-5	CASSKWGGELFF	TGTGCCAGCTCGAAGTGGGGCGGGGAGCTGTTTTTT
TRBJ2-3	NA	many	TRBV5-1	CASSLGTVGDTQYF	TGCGCCAGCAGCTTGGGAACGGTGGGAGATACGCAGTATTTT
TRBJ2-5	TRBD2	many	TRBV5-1	CASSLRGGWETQYF	TGCGCCAGCAGCTTGCGCGGGGGTTGGGAGACCCAGTACTTC
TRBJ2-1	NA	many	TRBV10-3	CAISVTVDEQFF	TGTGCCATCAGTGTGACAGTCGATGAGCAGTTCTTC
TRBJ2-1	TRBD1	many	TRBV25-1	CASSERDRGGEQFF	TGTGCCAGCAGTGAACGGGACAGGGGCGGTGAGCAGTTCTTC
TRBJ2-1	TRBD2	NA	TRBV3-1	CASSQNQAGELFF	TGTGCCAGCAGCCAAAACCAAGCGGGAGAACTGTTCTTC
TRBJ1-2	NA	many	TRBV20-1	CSARDQSRGVLDGYTF	TGCAGTGCTAGAGATCAAAGTAGAGGAGTCCTTGATGGCTACACCTTC
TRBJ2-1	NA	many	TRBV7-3	CASSPGGIRSYNEQFF	TGTGCCAGCAGCCCAGGGGGGATCCGCTCCTACAATGAGCAGTTCTTC
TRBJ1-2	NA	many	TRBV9	CASSVVDGADGYTF	TGTGCCAGCAGCGTAGTAGACGGGGCTGATGGCTACACCTTC
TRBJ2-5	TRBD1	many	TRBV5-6	CASSSGQEETQYF	TGTGCCAGCAGCTCAGGACAGGAAGAGACCCAGTACTTC
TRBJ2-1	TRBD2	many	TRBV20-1	CSATGLAGRGYEQFF	TGCAGTGCTACCGGACTAGCGGGTAGAGGTTATGAGCAGTTCTTC
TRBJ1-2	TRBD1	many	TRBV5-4	CASSPGTVRGYTF	TGTGCCAGCAGCCCTGGGACAGTACGAGGCTACACCTTC
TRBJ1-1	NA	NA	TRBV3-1	CASSQDVLRNTEAFF	TGTGCCAGCAGCCAAGATGTGCTTCGGAACACTGAAGCTTTCTTT